This TCR beta chain originates from a study of blood T cell repertoires in COVID-19. About the study: Italy, Spain and the United States were the sources of the convalescent and acute COVID-19 samples. PBMCs, B-cell-depleted T cells, or T cells provided the cDNA or gDNA that made up the material.

The CDR3 is made up of 15 amino acids. V trimming: 4 bases; J trimming: 4 bases; junction bases outside the gene matches: 7. Germline loops: CDR1 SGHRS, CDR2 YFSETQ. Using immunoSEQ multiplex PCR, the repertoire was profiled, and TCRdb retains in-frame clones only, with some absent. The profile shows about 200,000 clones, 75% to 90% of them singletons. This sequence joins TRBV5-1 and TRBJ2-2, with 7 bases identical to TRBD1. What was sequenced was peripheral blood. The clonotype was recovered from a man between 60 and 75 years old who had recovered from COVID-19. The CDR3 reads CASSTQGFGTGELFF. CDR3 sequence (DNA): TGCGCCAGCAGCACACAGGGGTTTGGCACCGGGGAGCTGTTTTTT.